This T cell receptor beta chain was profiled in a study of OX40 agonist ivuxolimab in advanced cancers. This clone was recorded a few times. Germline CDR1 SQVTM, CDR2 ANQGSEA. The V end lost 6 bases, the J end lost 8 bases, and 26 bases lay between the germline ends. The CDR3 runs to 16 residues. Libraries were prepared by immunoSEQ multiplex PCR; TCRdb keeps only in-frame clonotypes and omits some of them. This sample has 15,000 to 20,000 clones, with more than 65% found just once. This sequence was found in an adult with an advanced solid tumor such as melanoma, head and neck, liver or kidney cancer. V is TRBV29-1 and J is TRBJ2-1; a possible D gene is TRBD2 (7 bases). The sequences come from CD4+ or CD8+ T cells sorted from blood, collected in a trial of the OX40 agonist ivuxolimab. In DNA form, the CDR3 reads TGCAGCGTGGGAAGATTACAGGGAGGGCGCAGGGATGAGCAGTTCTTC. Its protein product is CSVGRLQGGRRDEQFF.